This record concerns one T cell receptor (beta chain) sequence. Its recognized antigen is unknown. Base qualities are missing; no much larger clone stands one base away. The sample is drawn from a study of vaccination effects on CD4 cells after COVID-19 (dated by TCRdb to 2022 to 2024). Some background on the complete study: In the ViraFEST assay, PBMC were stimulated with viral peptide pools, and antigen-specific CD4+ T cell clonotypes were then identified by expansion using TCR sequencing. The study compared SARS-CoV-2 spike-specific CD4+ TCR repertoires before and after mRNA vaccination in COVID-19 convalescent patients and infection-naive vaccine recipients. Each well held two million PBMC cultured in IMDM containing approximately 5% human AB serum, about 10 IU/ml IL-2 and gentamicin, along with roughly 10 ug/ml peptides. A total of 10 COVID-19 convalescent patients and a few SARS-CoV-2-naive healthy vaccine recipients were included in the full study. Across the study, the median time from the second dose to post-vaccine sampling was 72 days (range 14 to 241). Cultures from other donors in the study were sequenced with the Oncomine TCR Beta short-read assay on an Illumina iSeq 100.

Libraries were built with the immunoSEQ multiplex PCR assay. TCR beta CDR3 sequencing was performed on DNA from the cultured, isolated CD4+ T cells. The authors' pipeline ran thus. Non-productive TCR sequences were removed, reads were trimmed to the CDR3 region, and CDR3s of at least 7 amino acids were retained. Antigen-specific clonotypes were identified with the MANAFEST web app by comparing expansion in peptide wells against reference cultures. To be called positive, a clone needed expansion at FDR<0.05 compared with the reference and with all other wells, an odds ratio greater than 5, and a frequency greater than 0.1% in two replicate wells. A clonotype was called cross-reactive if it was significantly expanded both in SARS-CoV-2 spike wells and in at least one common cold coronavirus spike condition. Using the stringdist R package, CDR3 similarity was measured by Levenshtein distance, and unrooted trees were constructed with ape in R 3.6.1. TCRdb obtained this table from immuneACCESS and retained in-frame rearrangements with V and J assigned. These tables miss some clones; where compared with another copy, unresolved V genes account for less than half of the shortfall, and the remainder is unexplained. V, J and clone size are taken as reported in that table, and D and trimming were inferred from the DNA itself. The sample records approximately 70,000 clones, less than 75% of which are singletons. The ten largest clones represent about 2.5% of the sample.

Sequences MNHNS (CDR1) and SASEGT (CDR2) are obtained from the germline V gene. Reading from cysteine to phenylalanine, the CDR3 counts 16 amino acids. Only the CDR3 DNA stays, 48 bases, in frame from base 1. V sheds 0 bases and J sheds 0 bases, leaving 9 bases between their ends. After roughly 11 days of culture, CD4+ T cells were isolated with the EasySep CD4+ T cell isolation kit. Each participant received two doses of an mRNA SARS-CoV-2 vaccine, either BNT162b2 or mRNA-1273. The absence of prior SARS-CoV-2 infection in healthy vaccine recipients was confirmed by negative nucleocapsid antibodies before and after vaccination. Half of the culture medium was replaced with fresh IL-2-containing medium on days 3 and 7. Unless noted otherwise, every peptide stimulation condition was cultured in triplicate wells. PBMC were separated from whole blood using Ficoll-Paque Plus gradient centrifugation and were then either cryopreserved at -140C or used fresh. The QIAamp micro DNA kit was used to extract genomic DNA from the cultured CD4+ T cells.

What the authors observed across the whole study: Among healthy vaccine recipients, nearly all vaccine-induced clones were SARS-CoV-2 mono-reactive, and just 1 of 255 was cross-reactive with common cold coronaviruses. Both infection-induced and vaccine-induced clones contracted markedly at late post-vaccination timepoints, which is consistent with waning T cell responses. The study was limited by a small number of convalescent patients and lacked early post-infection timepoints.

This TCR was recovered from a human donor who received a COVID-19 vaccine. Sample: CD4+ T cells from PBMCs cultured without peptide, taken after COVID-19 vaccination. The chain is made from TRBV6-1 and TRBJ1-5; the D gene assignment is ambiguous. The DNA reads as follows: TGTGCCAGCAGTGAAGCGGGGATTTATAGCAATCAGCCCCAGCATTTT. Its coded protein is CASSEAGIYSNQPQHF.